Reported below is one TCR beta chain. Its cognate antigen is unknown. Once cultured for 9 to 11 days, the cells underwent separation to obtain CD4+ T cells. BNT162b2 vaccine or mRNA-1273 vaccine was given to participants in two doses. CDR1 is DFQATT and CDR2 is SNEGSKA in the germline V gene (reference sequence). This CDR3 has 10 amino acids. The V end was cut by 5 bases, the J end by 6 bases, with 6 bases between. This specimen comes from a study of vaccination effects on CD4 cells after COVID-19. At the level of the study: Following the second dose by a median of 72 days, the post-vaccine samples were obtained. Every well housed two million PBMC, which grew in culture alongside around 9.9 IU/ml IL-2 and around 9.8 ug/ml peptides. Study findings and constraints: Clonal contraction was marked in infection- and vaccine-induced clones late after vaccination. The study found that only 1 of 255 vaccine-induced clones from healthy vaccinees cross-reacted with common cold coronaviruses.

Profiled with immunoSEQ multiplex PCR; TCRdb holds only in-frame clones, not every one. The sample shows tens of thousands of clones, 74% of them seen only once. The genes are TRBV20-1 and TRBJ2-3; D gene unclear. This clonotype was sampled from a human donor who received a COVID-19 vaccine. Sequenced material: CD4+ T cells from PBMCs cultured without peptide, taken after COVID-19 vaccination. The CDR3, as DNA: TGCAGTGCTCTGAGGGATACGCAGTATTTT. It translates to CSALRDTQYF.